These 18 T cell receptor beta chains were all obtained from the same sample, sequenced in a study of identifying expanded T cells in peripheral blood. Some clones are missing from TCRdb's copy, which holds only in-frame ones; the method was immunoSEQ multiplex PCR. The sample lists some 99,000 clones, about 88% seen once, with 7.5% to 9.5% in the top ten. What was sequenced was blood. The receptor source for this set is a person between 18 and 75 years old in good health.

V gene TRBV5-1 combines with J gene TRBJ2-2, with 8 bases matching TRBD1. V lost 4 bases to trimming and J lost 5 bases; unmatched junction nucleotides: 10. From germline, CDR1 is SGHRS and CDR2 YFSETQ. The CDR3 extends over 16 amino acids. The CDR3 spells CASSTRQGSGTGELFF. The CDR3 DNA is TGCGCCAGCAGCACGCGACAGGGGAGTGGGACCGGGGAGCTGTTTTTT.

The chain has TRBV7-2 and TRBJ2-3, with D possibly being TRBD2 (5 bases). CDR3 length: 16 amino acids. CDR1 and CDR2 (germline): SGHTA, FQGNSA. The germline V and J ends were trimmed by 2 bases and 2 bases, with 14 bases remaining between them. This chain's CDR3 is CASSLMGSGSTDTQYF. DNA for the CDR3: TGTGCCAGCAGCTTAATGGGCAGCGGATCCACAGATACGCAGTATTTT. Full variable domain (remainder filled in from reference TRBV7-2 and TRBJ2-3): GAGVSQSPSNKVTEKGKDVELRCDPISGHTALYWYRQSLGQGLEFLIYFQGNSAPDKSGLPSDRFSAERTGGSVSTLTIQRTQQEDSAVYLCASSLMGSGSTDTQYFGPGTRLTVL.

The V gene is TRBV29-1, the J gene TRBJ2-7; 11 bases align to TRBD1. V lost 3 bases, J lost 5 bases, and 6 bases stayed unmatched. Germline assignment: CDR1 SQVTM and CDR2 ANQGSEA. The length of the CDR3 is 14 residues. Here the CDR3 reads CSVEGQGGGHEQYF. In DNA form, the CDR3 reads TGCAGCGTTGAGGGACAGGGGGGCGGCCACGAGCAGTACTTC.

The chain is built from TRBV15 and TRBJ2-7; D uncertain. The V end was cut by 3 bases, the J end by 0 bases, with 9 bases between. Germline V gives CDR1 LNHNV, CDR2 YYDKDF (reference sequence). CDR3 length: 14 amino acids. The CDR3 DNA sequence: TGTGCCACCAGCAGTTACGAAGGCTCCTACGAGCAGTACTTC. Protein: CATSSYEGSYEQYF.

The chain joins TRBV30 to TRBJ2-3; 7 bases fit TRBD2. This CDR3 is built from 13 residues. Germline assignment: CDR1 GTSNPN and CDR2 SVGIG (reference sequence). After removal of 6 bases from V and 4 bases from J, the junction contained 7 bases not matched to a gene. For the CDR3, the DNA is TGTGCCTGCAGTCAGCGGGACGCAGATACGCAGTATTTT. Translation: CACSQRDADTQYF. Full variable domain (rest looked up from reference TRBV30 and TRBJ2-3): SQTIHQWPATLVQPVGSPLSLECTVEGTSNPNLYWYRQAAGRGLQLLFYSVGIGQISSEVPQNLSASRPQDRQFILSSKKLLLSDSGFYLCACSQRDADTQYFGPGTRLTVL.

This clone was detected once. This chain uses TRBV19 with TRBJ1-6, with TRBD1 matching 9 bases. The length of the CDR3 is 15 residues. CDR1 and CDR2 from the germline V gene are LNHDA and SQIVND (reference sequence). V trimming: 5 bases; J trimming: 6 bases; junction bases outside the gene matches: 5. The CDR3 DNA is TGTGCCAGTAGTCTCTACAGGGGGCTTAATTCACCCCTCCACTTT. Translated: CASSLYRGLNSPLHF.

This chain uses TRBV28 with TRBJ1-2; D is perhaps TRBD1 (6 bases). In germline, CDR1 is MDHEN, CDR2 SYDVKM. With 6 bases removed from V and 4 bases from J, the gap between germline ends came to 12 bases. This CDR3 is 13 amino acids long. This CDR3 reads CASSPGTPYGYTF. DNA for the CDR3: TGTGCCAGCAGCCCCGGGACACCCTATGGCTACACCTTC.

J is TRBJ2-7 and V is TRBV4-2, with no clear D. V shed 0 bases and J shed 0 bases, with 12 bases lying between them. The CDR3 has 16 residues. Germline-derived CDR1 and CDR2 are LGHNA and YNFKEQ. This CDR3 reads CASSQDRTASSYEQYF. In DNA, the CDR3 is TGTGCCAGCAGCCAAGACCGGACCGCTAGCTCCTACGAGCAGTACTTC.

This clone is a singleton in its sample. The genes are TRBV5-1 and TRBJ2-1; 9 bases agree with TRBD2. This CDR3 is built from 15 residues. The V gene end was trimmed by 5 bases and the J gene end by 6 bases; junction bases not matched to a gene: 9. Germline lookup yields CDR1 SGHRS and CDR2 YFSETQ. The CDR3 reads CASRSAGGSTNEQFF. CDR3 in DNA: TGCGCCAGCAGGTCAGCGGGAGGATCGACCAATGAGCAGTTCTTC.

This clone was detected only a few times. The CDR3, as DNA: TGTGCCAGCAGCGTAGATTACACCATGAACACTGAAGCTTTCTTT. Amino acid sequence: CASSVDYTMNTEAFF. This rearrangement joins TRBV9 to TRBJ1-1; D unclear. The CDR3 length is 15 residues. Germline V gene data show CDR1 as SGDLS and CDR2 as YYNGEE. V was trimmed by 0 bases and J by 0 bases, leaving 9 bases between them.

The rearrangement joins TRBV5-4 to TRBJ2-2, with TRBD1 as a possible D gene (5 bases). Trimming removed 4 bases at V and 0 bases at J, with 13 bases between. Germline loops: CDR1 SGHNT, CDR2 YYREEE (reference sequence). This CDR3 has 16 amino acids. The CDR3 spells CASSNPVTANTGELFF. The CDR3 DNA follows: TGTGCCAGCAGCAACCCGGTGACAGCGAACACCGGGGAGCTGTTTTTT.

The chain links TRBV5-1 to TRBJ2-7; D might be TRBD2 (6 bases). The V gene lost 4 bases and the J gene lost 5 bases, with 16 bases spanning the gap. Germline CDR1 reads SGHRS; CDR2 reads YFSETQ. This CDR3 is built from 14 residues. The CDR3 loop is CASSPGRELHEQYF. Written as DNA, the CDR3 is TGCGCCAGCAGCCCTGGACGGGAGCTCCACGAGCAGTACTTC.

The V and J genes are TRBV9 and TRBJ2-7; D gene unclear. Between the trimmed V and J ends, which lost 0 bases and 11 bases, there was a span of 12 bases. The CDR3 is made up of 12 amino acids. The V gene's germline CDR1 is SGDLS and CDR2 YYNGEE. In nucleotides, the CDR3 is TGTGCCAGCAGCGTAGGATCTAAAGATGAGTACTTC. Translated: CASSVGSKDEYF.

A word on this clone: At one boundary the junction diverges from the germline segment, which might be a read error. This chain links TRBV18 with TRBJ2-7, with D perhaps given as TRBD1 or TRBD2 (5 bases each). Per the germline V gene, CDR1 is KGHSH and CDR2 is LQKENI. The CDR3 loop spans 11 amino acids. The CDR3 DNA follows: TGTGCCAGCTCACGGGACCCCGAGAAGTACTTC. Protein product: CASSRDPEKYF.

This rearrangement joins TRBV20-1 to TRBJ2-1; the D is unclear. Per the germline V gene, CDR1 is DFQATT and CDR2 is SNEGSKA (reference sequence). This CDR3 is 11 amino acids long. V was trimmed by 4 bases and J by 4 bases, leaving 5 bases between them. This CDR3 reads CSAKSYNEQFF. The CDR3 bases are TGCAGTGCTAAAAGTTACAATGAGCAGTTCTTC.

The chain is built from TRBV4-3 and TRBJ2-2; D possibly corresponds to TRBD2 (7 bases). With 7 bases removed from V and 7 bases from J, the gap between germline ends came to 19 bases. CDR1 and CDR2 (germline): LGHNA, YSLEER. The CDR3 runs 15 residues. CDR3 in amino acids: CASTCPQGGGGELFF. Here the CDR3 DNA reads TGCGCCAGCACATGTCCACAGGGAGGGGGCGGGGAGCTGTTTTTT.

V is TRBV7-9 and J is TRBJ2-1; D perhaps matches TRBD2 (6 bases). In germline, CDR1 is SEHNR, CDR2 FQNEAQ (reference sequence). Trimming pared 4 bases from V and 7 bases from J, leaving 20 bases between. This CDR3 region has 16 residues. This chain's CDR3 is CASSSPGGSVVNEQFF. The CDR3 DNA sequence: TGTGCCAGCAGCTCTCCTGGGGGGTCCGTGGTGAATGAGCAGTTCTTC.

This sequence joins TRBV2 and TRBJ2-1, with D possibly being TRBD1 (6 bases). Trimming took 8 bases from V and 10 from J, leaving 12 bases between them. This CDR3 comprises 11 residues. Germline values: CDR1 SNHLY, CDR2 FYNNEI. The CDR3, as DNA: TGTGCCAGCCTGCTGGGGACAGAGCAGTTCTTC. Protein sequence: CASLLGTEQFF. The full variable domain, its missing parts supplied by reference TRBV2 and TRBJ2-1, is EPEVTQTPSHQVTQMGQEVILRCVPISNHLYFYWYRQILGQKVEFLVSFYNNEISEKSEIFDDQFSVERPDGSNFTLKIRSTKLEDSAMYFCASLLGTEQFFGPGTRLTVL.